This is a list of T cell receptor beta chains from one sample in a study of response to subunit inactivated influenza vaccine. MiXCR, run by TCRdb on the RT-PCR reads, gives a single entry per CDR3 protein. The sample consists of 700,000 to 900,000 distinct CDR3 sequences, 21% of them appearing once. The sample was PBMCs from blood, taken 4 to 6 days after vaccination. These receptor sequences come from a middle-aged man who received an inactivated influenza vaccine. Each CDR3 is given with its conserved first and last residue. A D gene is named only where the DNA matches it firmly. Clone sizes are given selectively: once, few, many, or a class where the clone is expanded.

D gene,V gene,clone size,J gene,CDR3 protein,CDR3 DNA
TRBD2,TRBV25-1,few,TRBJ2-5,CASSDWGGGETQYF,TGTGCCAGCAGTGATTGGGGGGGAGGAGAGACCCAGTACTTC
TRBD2,TRBV10-3,.,TRBJ2-3,CATAAGDHLSTDTQYF,TGTGCCACAGCAGCGGGAGACCACCTTAGCACAGATACGCAGTATTTT
TRBD1,TRBV6-2/TRBV6-3,.,TRBJ2-2,CASSRDRAHTGELFF,TGTGCCAGCAGCCGAGACAGGGCGCACACCGGGGAGCTGTTTTTT
.,TRBV20-1,.,TRBJ2-1,CSAKFIPIYNEQFF,TGCAGTGCCAAGTTCATCCCAATCTACAATGAGCAGTTCTTC
TRBD2,TRBV20-1,few,TRBJ2-7,CSAPWTSGTYEQYF,TGCAGTGCTCCCTGGACTAGCGGTACCTACGAGCAGTACTTC
.,TRBV12-3/TRBV12-4,.,TRBJ2-5,CASKGRGKNQETQYF,TGTGCCAGCAAAGGACGGGGGAAGAACCAAGAGACCCAGTACTTC
.,TRBV15,.,TRBJ2-3,CATANSRSTADTQYF,TGTGCCACAGCAAACAGTCGTAGCACAGCAGATACGCAGTATTTT
.,TRBV7-9,many,TRBJ1-1,CASSLADRLNTEAFF,TGTGCCAGCAGCTTGGCCGACAGATTGAACACTGAAGCTTTCTTT
TRBD2,TRBV11-1,.,TRBJ2-7,CASSSRETSAYEQYF,TGTGCCAGCAGCTCGCGGGAAACTAGCGCCTACGAGCAGTACTTC
.,TRBV29-1,few,TRBJ1-1,CSVDAANTEAFF,TGCAGCGTTGACGCCGCCAACACTGAAGCTTTCTTT
TRBD2,TRBV12-3/TRBV12-4,.,TRBJ2-1,CASSSPTSWLDNEQFF,TGTGCCAGCAGTTCCCCGACTAGCTGGTTGGACAATGAGCAGTTCTTC
TRBD2,TRBV5-1,few,TRBJ2-1,CASSLVTSGGTEQFF,TGCGCCAGCAGCTTGGTTACTAGCGGGGGTACTGAGCAGTTCTTC
.,TRBV12-3/TRBV12-4,few,TRBJ1-6,CASKGTDNSPLHF,TGTGCCAGCAAGGGGACGGATAATTCACCCCTCCACTTT
TRBD1,TRBV6-5,few,TRBJ2-3,CASSYFPTGGGADTQYF,TGTGCCAGCAGTTACTTTCCGACAGGGGGTGGAGCAGATACGCAGTATTTT
.,TRBV6-2/TRBV6-3,.,TRBJ2-2,CASSGLGSRKNTGELFF,TGTGCCAGCAGCGGACTGGGTAGCAGGAAGAACACCGGGGAGCTGTTTTTT
TRBD2,TRBV15,few,TRBJ2-5,CATSRETVAGGETQYF,TGTGCCACCAGCAGAGAAACAGTAGCGGGAGGAGAGACCCAGTACTTC
TRBD1,TRBV28,few,TRBJ1-6,CASSLGQGAWSYNSPLHF,TGTGCCAGCAGTTTGGGACAGGGGGCCTGGTCCTATAATTCACCCCTCCACTTT
.,TRBV14,.,TRBJ2-3,CASSQDRAGRSTDTQYF,TGTGCCAGCAGCCAAGATCGAGCGGGTCGAAGCACAGATACGCAGTATTTT
TRBD1,TRBV9,.,TRBJ2-1,CASSSGQNEQFF,TGTGCCAGCAGCTCGGGACAGAATGAGCAGTTCTTC
.,TRBV11-2,.,TRBJ2-5,CASSLFPAPNGETQYF,TGTGCCAGCAGCTTATTCCCAGCCCCCAATGGAGAGACCCAGTACTTC
TRBD1,TRBV2,.,TRBJ1-1,CASSEPGQGINTEAFF,TGTGCCAGCAGTGAACCGGGACAGGGTATAAACACTGAAGCTTTCTTT
.,TRBV20-1,.,TRBJ1-5,CSAAEFRGESNQPQHF,TGCAGTGCTGCAGAGTTCAGGGGTGAAAGCAATCAGCCCCAGCATTTT
TRBD1,TRBV30,.,TRBJ1-2,CARADRDRAYGYTF,TGTGCCCGGGCCGATCGGGACAGGGCTTATGGCTACACCTTC
.,TRBV1,.,TRBJ2-2,CASSQERPGGAAGELFF,TGCGCCAGCAGCCAAGAACGGCCGGGGGGGGCTGCCGGGGAGCTGTTTTTT
TRBD2,TRBV14,.,TRBJ2-1,CASSQGWRENNEQFF,TGTGCCAGCAGCCAAGGATGGCGGGAGAACAATGAGCAGTTCTTC
TRBD2,TRBV7-9,few,TRBJ2-1,CASTYYSGLAVYNEQFF,TGTGCCAGCACTTACTACTCGGGACTAGCGGTCTACAATGAGCAGTTCTTC
.,TRBV7-8,once,TRBJ2-1,CASSLDTAHNEQFF,TGTGCCAGCAGCTTAGACACAGCCCACAATGAGCAGTTCTTC
TRBD2,TRBV6-5,.,TRBJ2-1,CASSYQPAAGSSYNEQFF,TGTGCCAGCAGTTACCAGCCGGCAGCGGGGAGCTCCTACAATGAGCAGTTCTTC
.,TRBV11-2,many,TRBJ1-6,CASSQGPGSPLHF,TGTGCCAGCAGTCAGGGTCCGGGCTCACCCCTCCACTTT
.,TRBV24-1,few,TRBJ1-5,CATSDFGGVDQPQHF,TGTGCCACCAGTGATTTCGGGGGTGTCGATCAGCCCCAGCATTTT
.,TRBV3-1,few,TRBJ1-1,CASSQDDRTLFATEAFF,TGTGCCAGCAGCCAAGATGACAGGACCCTCTTCGCCACTGAAGCTTTCTTT
.,TRBV10-3,many,TRBJ2-7,CAISLDRDEQYF,TGTGCCATCAGTCTTGATCGGGACGAGCAGTACTTC
TRBD1,TRBV6-1,.,TRBJ2-2,CASRDRVDTGELFF,TGTGCCAGCAGGGACAGGGTAGACACCGGGGAGCTGTTTTTT
TRBD2,TRBV7-2,.,TRBJ2-7,CASSLRRGVANEQYF,TGTGCCAGCAGCTTACGGCGGGGGGTGGCCAACGAGCAGTACTTC
TRBD1,TRBV12-3/TRBV12-4,few,TRBJ2-5,CASSPETGRETQYF,TGTGCCAGCAGCCCAGAGACAGGGCGGGAGACCCAGTACTTC
.,TRBV4-2,.,TRBJ2-3,CASSPIGPAGAVSTDTQYF,TGTGCCAGCAGCCCGATAGGGCCTGCGGGGGCCGTTAGCACAGATACGCAGTATTTT
TRBD1,TRBV12-3/TRBV12-4,.,TRBJ2-3,CASRPGQGAYTQYF,TGTGCCAGCAGGCCGGGACAGGGGGCATATACGCAGTATTTT
TRBD1,TRBV7-7,.,TRBJ2-2,CASSLVIVGQGSGELFF,TGTGCTAGCAGCTTGGTTATCGTGGGACAGGGTTCCGGGGAGCTGTTTTTT
TRBD2,TRBV6-5,many,TRBJ2-7,CASSYSIDGTSGRKYEQYF,TGTGCCAGCAGTTACTCGATTGACGGGACTAGCGGGAGGAAGTACGAGCAGTACTTC
.,TRBV15,once,TRBJ1-5,CATSRELGEQPQHF,TGTGCCACCAGCAGAGAGTTAGGGGAGCAGCCCCAGCATTTT
TRBD2,TRBV12-3/TRBV12-4,few,TRBJ2-5,CASSPGLAGGPAETQYF,TGTGCCAGCAGTCCGGGACTAGCGGGGGGGCCAGCAGAGACCCAGTACTTC
TRBD2,TRBV5-5,.,TRBJ2-1,CASSKGLAGGWAEQFF,TGTGCCAGCAGCAAGGGACTAGCGGGAGGGTGGGCTGAGCAGTTCTTC
.,TRBV12-3/TRBV12-4,.,TRBJ2-3,CASSQARGADTQYF,TGTGCCAGCAGCCAAGCCCGGGGTGCAGATACGCAGTATTTT
TRBD1,TRBV5-5,few,TRBJ1-1,CASSFLKGTVNTEAFF,TGTGCCAGCAGCTTCTTAAAAGGGACAGTGAACACTGAAGCTTTCTTT
.,TRBV5-6,.,TRBJ2-7,CASSLAWSGRGYEQYF,TGTGCCAGCAGCTTGGCCTGGTCAGGGCGAGGCTACGAGCAGTACTTC